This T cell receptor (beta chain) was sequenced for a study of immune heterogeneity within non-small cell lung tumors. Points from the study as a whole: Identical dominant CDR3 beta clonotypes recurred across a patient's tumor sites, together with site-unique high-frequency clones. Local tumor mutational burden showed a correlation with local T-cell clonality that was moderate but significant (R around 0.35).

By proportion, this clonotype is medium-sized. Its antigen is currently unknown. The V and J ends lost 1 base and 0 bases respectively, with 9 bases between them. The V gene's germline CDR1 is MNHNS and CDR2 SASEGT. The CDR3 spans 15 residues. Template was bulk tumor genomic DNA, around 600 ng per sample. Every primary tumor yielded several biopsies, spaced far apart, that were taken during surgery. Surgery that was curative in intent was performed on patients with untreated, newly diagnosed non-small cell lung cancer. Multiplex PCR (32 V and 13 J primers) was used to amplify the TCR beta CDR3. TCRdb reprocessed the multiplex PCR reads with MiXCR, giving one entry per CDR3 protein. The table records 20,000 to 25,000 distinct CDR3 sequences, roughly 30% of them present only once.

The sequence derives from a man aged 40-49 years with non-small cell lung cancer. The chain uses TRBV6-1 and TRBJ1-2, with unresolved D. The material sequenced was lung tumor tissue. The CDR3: CASSEVHSANYGYTF. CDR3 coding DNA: TGTGCCAGCAGTGAAGTACACAGTGCTAACTATGGCTACACCTTC.